Each of the 18 T cell receptor beta chains below was sequenced from the same sample in a study of blood T cells in healthy people across ages. Then a second PCR, running roughly 7 to 11 cycles, was carried out with a sample-barcoded 5' primer and a J-beta primer mix. TCRdb ran MiXCR on the 5' RACE reads and lists one entry per CDR3 protein. The table includes about 1.4 million distinct CDR3 sequences, approximately 59% detected once. The sample taken for sequencing was blood. These receptors originate from a man younger than 35 in good health.

This clonotype was detected many times. V is TRBV12-3 or TRBV12-4 and J is TRBJ1-5, with D unclear. The V end lost 6 bases, the J end lost 2 bases, and 5 bases lay between the germline ends. This CDR3 spans 12 amino acids. The CDR3 sequence is CASRGGNQPQHF. The CDR3 DNA sequence: TGTGCCAGCAGGGGAGGCAATCAGCCCCAGCATTTT.

The chain links TRBV11-1 to TRBJ2-5; the D is unclear. The CDR3 consists of 14 residues. CDR1 and CDR2 (germline): SGHAT, FQDESV (reference sequence). V gave up 5 bases and J gave up 0 bases, with 10 bases separating them. CDR3 DNA sequence: TGTGCCAGCAGCCCGTTCATGAACCAAGAGACCCAGTACTTC. Protein: CASSPFMNQETQYF.

The genes are TRBV4-3 and TRBJ2-7; TRBD2 agrees at 9 bases. V trimming: 0 bases; J trimming: 7 bases; junction bases outside the gene matches: 10. CDR1 LGHNA and CDR2 YSLEER come from the germline V gene. The CDR3 is 16 residues long. Here the CDR3 reads CASSQDRASGADEQYF. The DNA of the CDR3 is TGCGCCAGCAGCCAAGATCGAGCTAGCGGGGCTGATGAGCAGTACTTC.

This rearrangement joins TRBV20-1 to TRBJ2-3; 7 bases are shared with TRBD2. V dropped 3 bases and J dropped 6; count of bases not matched to a gene: 9. This CDR3 comprises 14 residues. Germline V gene data show CDR1 as DFQATT and CDR2 as SNEGSKA (reference sequence). CDR3 in amino acids: CSASPGGWGDTQYF. The DNA of the CDR3 is TGCAGTGCTAGCCCCGGGGGGTGGGGGGATACGCAGTATTTT.

As DNA, the CDR3 is TGCAGCGTGATGACCACCCGGAAGGATACGCAGTATTTT. Its protein product is CSVMTTRKDTQYF. The V call is TRBV29-1, the J call TRBJ2-3; D uncertain. The germline CDR1 and CDR2 sequences are SQVTM and ANQGSEA. The V and J ends lost 6 bases and 6 bases respectively, with 16 bases between them. The CDR3 consists of 13 residues.

J is TRBJ2-3 and V is TRBV27; D remains ambiguous. This CDR3 has 15 amino acids. Germline assignment: CDR1 MNHEY and CDR2 SMNVEV (reference sequence). The V gene lost 6 bases and the J gene lost 0 bases, with 13 bases spanning the gap. The CDR3 sequence is CASSQDPLSTDTQYF. Written as DNA, the CDR3 is TGTGCCAGCAGCCAGGACCCCCTAAGCACAGATACGCAGTATTTT.

CDR3 protein: CASSSSASGIYEQYF. For the CDR3, the DNA is TGTGCCAGCAGCTCCTCCGCTAGCGGGATCTACGAGCAGTACTTC. The chain joins TRBV7-9 to TRBJ2-7, with 9 bases identical to TRBD2. There are 15 residues in the CDR3. J lost 3 bases, V lost 4 bases, and 7 bases had no gene match. Germline loops: CDR1 SEHNR, CDR2 FQNEAQ (reference sequence).

This clonotype has a single count. The CDR3 is CSVAAGASLEAFF. CDR3 bases: TGCAGCGTTGCTGCGGGGGCAAGCCTGGAAGCTTTCTTT. This chain links TRBV29-1 with TRBJ1-1, with D possibly being TRBD1 (6 bases). V lost 4 bases and J 8 bases, leaving 17 bases between the germline ends. Germline CDR1 is SQVTM and CDR2 is ANQGSEA. The CDR3 runs 13 residues.

The rearrangement uses TRBV7-8 and TRBJ1-2; D uncertain. Germline loops: CDR1 SGHVS, CDR2 FQNEAQ. The CDR3 length is 18 residues. V was pared by 1 base and J by 5 bases, with 23 bases between. In nucleotides, the CDR3 is TGTGCCAGCAGCTTAGGGAACCGGGCCTCTATTAATTTATATGGCTACACCTTC. Its translation is CASSLGNRASINLYGYTF.

The chain employs TRBV5-5 and TRBJ2-4, with no clear D. The CDR3 has 13 amino acids. Trimming took 4 bases from V and 13 from J, leaving 18 bases between them. The germline V gene has CDR1 SGHKS and CDR2 YYEKEE (reference sequence). CDR3 sequence reads: CASSPTRRVEQYF. CDR3 coding DNA: TGTGCCAGCAGCCCGACGCGAAGGGTAGAGCAGTACTTC.

This clonotype was recorded a few times. The chain is built from TRBV29-1 and TRBJ2-1; D tentatively reads TRBD1 or TRBD2 (7 bases each). CDR1 is SQVTM, CDR2 ANQGSEA, per germline. CDR3 size: 15 residues. Trimming removed 7 bases from V and 5 bases from J, with 21 bases in between. The CDR3 DNA reads as TGCAGCGCGGCGGGGGTGGGGACAGATCACAATGAGCAGTTCTTC. Translation gives CSAAGVGTDHNEQFF.

The chain carries TRBV11-1 and TRBJ2-4; D gene uncertain. Near its end, the DNA agrees better with TRBJ2-5, so the J call may be wrong. This CDR3 region has 16 residues. From germline, CDR1 is SGHAT and CDR2 FQDESV (reference sequence). CDR3 nucleotides: TGTGCCAGCAGCCCGCTGTCTTTCTTGGGCGGAGAGACCCAGTACTTC. It codes for CASSPLSFLGGETQYF.

V and J are TRBV28 and TRBJ2-7, with 9 bases matching TRBD1. The ends lost 5 bases at V and 6 bases at J; junction bases unmatched: 5. The CDR3 totals 13 residues. Germline assignment: CDR1 MDHEN and CDR2 SYDVKM. CDR3 sequence reads: CASSARTGVEQYF. The CDR3 nucleotides are TGTGCCAGCAGTGCTAGGACAGGGGTCGAGCAGTACTTC.

This clonotype was counted only a few times. The chain links TRBV27 to TRBJ2-7, with 13 bases aligning to TRBD2. Trimming at V came to 3 bases and at J to 3 bases, leaving 2 bases not matched to a gene. CDR1 MNHEY and CDR2 SMNVEV come from the germline V gene (reference sequence). The CDR3 sequence is 15 residues long. The CDR3 region has the DNA TGTGCCAGCAGTTTCGGGACTAGCGGGAACTACGAGCAGTACTTC. It specifies CASSFGTSGNYEQYF.

This clonotype showed up just a few times. The chain links TRBV4-1 to TRBJ1-3; D gene unclear. The CDR3 runs to 16 residues. The V gene's germline CDR1 is MGHRA and CDR2 YSYEKL. The V end lost 4 bases, the J end lost 2 bases, and 15 bases lay between the germline ends. CDR3 nucleotides: TGCGCCAGCAGCCGACAACTAAAGGATCCTGGAAACACCATATATTTT. It is translated as CASSRQLKDPGNTIYF.

The V and J genes are TRBV6-2 or TRBV6-3 and TRBJ2-1, with TRBD1 matching over 8 bases. This CDR3 is built from 15 residues. Looked up from germline, CDR1 is MNHEY and CDR2 is SVGEGT. Germline trimming cut 4 bases from V and 4 bases from J; bases unmatched to any gene: 6. CDR3 amino acids: CASSSGQGEYNEQFF. The DNA for the CDR3 is TGTGCCAGCAGTTCCGGACAGGGCGAATACAATGAGCAGTTCTTC.

As for this clonotype: Given a much more abundant clone one base away, this may be a read error. V usage is TRBV3-1 and J usage is TRBJ2-3; D gene unclear. V was trimmed by 5 bases and J by 4 bases, leaving 7 bases between them. The CDR3 runs 12 residues. Germline V CDR1 and CDR2: LGHDT, YNNKEL (reference sequence). The CDR3 nucleotides are TGTGCCAGCAGCGACGGCCCAGATACGCAGTATTTT. As protein: CASSDGPDTQYF.

This chain uses TRBV20-1 with TRBJ2-1; 15 nucleotides align to TRBD2. This CDR3 comprises 16 residues. The V gene end was trimmed by 6 bases and the J gene end by 8 bases; junction bases not matched to a gene: 11. Germline-derived CDR1 and CDR2 are DFQATT and SNEGSKA (reference sequence). The CDR3, as DNA: TGCAGTGCAACTGGACTAGCGGGAGGGCCGGGTCATGAGCAGTTCTTC. Amino acids: CSATGLAGGPGHEQFF.